The 12 T cell receptor beta chains presented below share a single source sample, sequenced in a study of monozygotic twins with inflammatory bowel disease. TCRdb re-called the 5' RACE reads and catalogs CDR3 proteins one per entry, DNA excluded. This sample's table reports 330,000 or so distinct CDR3 sequences. Sequencing was carried out using blood. These receptors all stem from a human donor with ulcerative colitis or Crohn's disease, or a healthy co-twin of an affected twin (not recorded which).

The chain recombines TRBV11-2 with TRBJ2-3. CDR3 length equals 14 residues. Germline assignment: CDR1 SGHAT and CDR2 FQNNGV. The CDR3 loop is CASRPDLSTDTQYF.

V and J are TRBV27 and TRBJ1-1. In germline, CDR1 is MNHEY, CDR2 SMNVEV (reference sequence). This CDR3 spans 13 amino acids. The CDR3 here is CASKRAGNTEAFF.

The V gene is TRBV10-3, the J gene TRBJ2-7; TCRdb gives TRBD1 as the D gene, but with no DNA this cannot be confirmed. Germline CDR1 and CDR2: ENHRY and SYGVKD. CDR3 length: 18 amino acids. CDR3 amino acids: CAIRKGSRRTGSSAEQYF.

The CDR3 loop is CASSYDRGQDTEAFF. The genes are TRBV12-3 or TRBV12-4 and TRBJ1-1; TCRdb's D gene call, TRBD1, goes unchecked for lack of DNA. The length of the CDR3 is 15 residues.

The rearrangement uses TRBV4-3 and TRBJ1-5. CDR1 LGHNA and CDR2 YSLEER come from the germline V gene. This CDR3 region has 14 residues. This chain's CDR3 is CASSQERANQPQHF.

This chain's CDR3 is CASSVVEGPIVNEQFF. The chain joins TRBV9 to TRBJ2-1; TCRdb returns TRBD2, unconfirmable since there is no DNA. Germline V gene sequence: CDR1 SGDLS, CDR2 YYNGEE. This CDR3 comprises 16 residues.

This sequence joins TRBV7-2 and TRBJ2-2; TCRdb proposes TRBD1, but this gene call is untestable without DNA. Germline CDR1 and CDR2: SGHTA and FQGNSA. The CDR3 contains 15 residues. CDR3 in amino acids: CASSLLPGSVGELFF.

The genes are TRBV12-5 and TRBJ2-3. This CDR3 has 13 residues. Germline assignment: CDR1 LGHNT and CDR2 FRNRAP. CDR3 sequence reads: CASGSGTTDTQYF. Full variable domain (outside the CDR3, taken from reference TRBV12-5 and TRBJ2-3): DARVTQTPRHKVTEMGQEVTMRCQPILGHNTVFWYRQTMMQGLELLAYFRNRAPLDDSGMPKDRFSAEMPDATLATLKIQPSEPRDSAVYFCASGSGTTDTQYFGPGTRLTVL.

The chain is built from TRBV29-1 and TRBJ1-4; TCRdb designates TRBD1, a call that cannot be tested without DNA. The germline CDR1 and CDR2 sequences are SQVTM and ANQGSEA. The CDR3 extends over 17 amino acids. The CDR3 protein is CSVRGTLEGVTNEKLFF.

The V call is TRBV19, the J call TRBJ2-3; lacking DNA, the TRBD2 call made by TCRdb goes unchecked. CDR3 size: 17 residues. Germline V gives CDR1 LNHDA, CDR2 SQIVND (reference sequence). The CDR3 loop is CASSTLAGGPKRDTQYF.

The V gene is TRBV4-3, the J gene TRBJ2-2; TCRdb indicates TRBD1, and absent DNA this call remains unverified. Looked up from germline, CDR1 is LGHNA and CDR2 is YSLEER. The CDR3 has 17 amino acids. The CDR3 sequence is CASSQEERQGGAGELFF.

This sequence joins TRBV5-1 and TRBJ2-1. Germline V lookup: CDR1 SGHRS, CDR2 YFSETQ. The length of the CDR3 is 13 residues. Here the CDR3 reads CASSDGAYNEQFF.